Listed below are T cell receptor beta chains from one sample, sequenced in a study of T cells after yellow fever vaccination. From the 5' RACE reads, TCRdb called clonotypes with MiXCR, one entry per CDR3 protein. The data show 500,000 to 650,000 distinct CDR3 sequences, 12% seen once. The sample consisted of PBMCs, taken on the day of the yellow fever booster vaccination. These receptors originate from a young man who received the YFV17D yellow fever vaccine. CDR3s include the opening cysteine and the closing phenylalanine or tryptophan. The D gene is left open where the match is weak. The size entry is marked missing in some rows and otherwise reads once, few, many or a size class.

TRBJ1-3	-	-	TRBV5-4	TGTGCCAGCAGCTTGGACAGCTACTCTGGAAACACCATATATTTT	CASSLDSYSGNTIYF
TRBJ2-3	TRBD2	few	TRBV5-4	TGTGCCAGCAGCTTGCAGACTAGCGGGACAGATACGCAGTATTTT	CASSLQTSGTDTQYF
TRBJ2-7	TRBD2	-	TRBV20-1	TGCAGTGCTAGACCGATAGCGGGGGGGACCTACGAGCAGTACTTC	CSARPIAGGTYEQYF
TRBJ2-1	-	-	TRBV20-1	TGCAGTGCTGACCGGGCCTATCAGGGGTTGTTCAATGAGCAGTTCTTC	CSADRAYQGLFNEQFF
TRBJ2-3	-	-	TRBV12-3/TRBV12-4	TGTGCCAGCAGCCCCCAGGGGTACGCGGGGACGCAGTATTTT	CASSPQGYAGTQYF
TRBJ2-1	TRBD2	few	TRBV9	TGTGCCAGCAGCCCCTGGACTAGCGGGAGCAATGAGCAGTTCTTC	CASSPWTSGSNEQFF
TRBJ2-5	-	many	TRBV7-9	TGTGCCAGCAGCTTAGAGACCCAGTACTTC	CASSLETQYF
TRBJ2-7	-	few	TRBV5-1	TGCGCCAGCAGCCGAAGAGACCACTCCTACGAGCAGTACTTC	CASSRRDHSYEQYF
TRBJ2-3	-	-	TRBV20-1	TGCAGTGCTAGTTCGCTAGCTTGGAATACGCAGTATTTT	CSASSLAWNTQYF
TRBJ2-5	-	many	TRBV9	TGTGCCAGCGGGAATCTAGGGGGAGAGACCCAGTACTTC	CASGNLGGETQYF
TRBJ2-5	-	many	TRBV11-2	TGTGCCAGCAGGCACAGGGCCGGGACGGAGACCCAGTACTTC	CASRHRAGTETQYF
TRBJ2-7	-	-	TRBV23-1	TGCGCCAGCAGTCAACCCTACAGGGCTTCAGGCTACGAGCAGTACTTC	CASSQPYRASGYEQYF
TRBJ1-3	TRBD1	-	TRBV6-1	TGTGCCAGCACCGCGGACAGGGCTGGAAACACCATATATTTT	CASTADRAGNTIYF
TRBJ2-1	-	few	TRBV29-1	TGCAGCGTTGAAAGAGGGGCCGGGGGCAATGAGCAGTTCTTC	CSVERGAGGNEQFF
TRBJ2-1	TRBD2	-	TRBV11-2	TGTGCCAGCAGCTTAGTCTGGTCTAGCGGGAGGGGCAATGAGCAGTTCTTC	CASSLVWSSGRGNEQFF
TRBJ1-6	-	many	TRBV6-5	TGTGCCAGCAGGCGGCCGAAGTCACCCCTCCACTTT	CASRRPKSPLHF
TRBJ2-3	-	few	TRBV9	TGTGCCAGCAGCTCTAGCCGTGGAGGTGATACGCAGTATTTT	CASSSSRGGDTQYF
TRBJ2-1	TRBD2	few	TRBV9	TGTGCCAGCAGCTCAGCGGGAGCGGGAGAAACCTCCTCCTACAATGAGCAGTTCTTC	CASSSAGAGETSSYNEQFF
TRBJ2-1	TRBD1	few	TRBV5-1	TGCGCCAGCAGCGTCGGGACAGGGGACGACAATGAGCAGTTCTTC	CASSVGTGDDNEQFF
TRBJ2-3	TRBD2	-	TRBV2	TGTGCCAGCACCCCCCTAGCGGCGGTAACAGATACGCAGTATTTT	CASTPLAAVTDTQYF
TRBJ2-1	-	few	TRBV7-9	TGTGCCAGCAGCTGGGGTTTCCGTGGGGGCAGTGACAATGAGCAGTTCTTC	CASSWGFRGGSDNEQFF
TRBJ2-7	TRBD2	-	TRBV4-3	TGCGCCAGCAGCCAAGATGAGGGGACTAGCGCGAAGCAGTACTTC	CASSQDEGTSAKQYF
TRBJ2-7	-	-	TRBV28	TGTGCCAGCAGTTTACCCTTGATGGGACAAACCTACGAGCAGTACTTC	CASSLPLMGQTYEQYF
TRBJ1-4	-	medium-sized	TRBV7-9	TGTGCCAGCACTCTCGCAACTAATGAAAAACTGTTTTTT	CASTLATNEKLFF
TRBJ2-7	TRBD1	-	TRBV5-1	TGCGCCAGCAGCAAATCCGGGACAGGGTCCCTCGAGCAGTACTTC	CASSKSGTGSLEQYF
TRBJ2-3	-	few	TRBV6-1	TGTGCCCTATCCGAGGTGGGAGTTCTAACAGATACGCAGTATTTT	CALSEVGVLTDTQYF
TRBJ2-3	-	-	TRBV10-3	TGTGCCATCAGTGAGTTCCTTAACACAGATACGCAGTATTTT	CAISEFLNTDTQYF
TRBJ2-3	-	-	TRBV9	TGTGCCAGCAGCCCGGGCCCCAGGGGAGAAGATACGCAGTATTTT	CASSPGPRGEDTQYF
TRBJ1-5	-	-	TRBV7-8	TGTGCCAGCAGGCGAGATTATAGCAATCAGCCCCAGCATTTT	CASRRDYSNQPQHF
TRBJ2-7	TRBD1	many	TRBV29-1	TGCAGCGCAACAGGGGGCGCGACGCGCGAGCAGTACTTC	CSATGGATREQYF
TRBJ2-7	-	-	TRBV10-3	TGTGCCATCGCGGGACTCGGTGGAGAGCAGTACTTC	CAIAGLGGEQYF
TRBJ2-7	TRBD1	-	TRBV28	TGTGCCAGCGGACAGGGGACCTACGAGCAGTACTTC	CASGQGTYEQYF
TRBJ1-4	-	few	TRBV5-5	TGTGCCAGCAGCAGCGGGGCAGCCTCCTTAGGGGAAAAACTGTTTTTT	CASSSGAASLGEKLFF
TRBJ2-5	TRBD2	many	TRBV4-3	TGCGCCAGCAGCAGACAGCACCTGGGGGGGGAGACCCAGTACTTC	CASSRQHLGGETQYF
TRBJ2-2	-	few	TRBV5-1	TGCGCCAGCAGACGAGGACCCACATCCACCGGGGAGCTGTTTTTT	CASRRGPTSTGELFF
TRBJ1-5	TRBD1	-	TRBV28	TGTGCCAGCAGTTCCCCGGGACAGGGGGGACGTCTTCAGCCCCAGCATTTT	CASSSPGQGGRLQPQHF